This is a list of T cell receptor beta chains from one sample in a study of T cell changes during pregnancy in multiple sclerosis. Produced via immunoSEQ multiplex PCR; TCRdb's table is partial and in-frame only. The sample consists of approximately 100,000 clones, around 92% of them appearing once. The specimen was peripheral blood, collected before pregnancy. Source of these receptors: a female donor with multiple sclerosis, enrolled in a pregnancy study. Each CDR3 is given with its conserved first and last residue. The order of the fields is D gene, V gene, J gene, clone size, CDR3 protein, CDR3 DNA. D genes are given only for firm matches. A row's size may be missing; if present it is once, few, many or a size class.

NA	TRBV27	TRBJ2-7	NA	CASSFLRDSAYEQYF	TGTGCCAGCAGTTTCCTCCGGGACTCCGCCTACGAGCAGTACTTC
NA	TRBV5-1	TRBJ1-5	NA	CASSSEEAGDPQHF	TGCGCCAGCAGCTCCGAAGAAGCGGGTGACCCCCAGCATTTT
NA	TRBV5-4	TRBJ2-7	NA	CASSDGTWGWEQYF	TGTGCCAGCAGCGACGGGACTTGGGGCTGGGAGCAGTACTTC
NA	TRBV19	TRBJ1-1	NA	CASSPGQWNTEAFF	TGTGCCAGTAGCCCCGGACAGTGGAACACTGAAGCTTTCTTT
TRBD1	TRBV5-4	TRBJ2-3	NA	CASSLDRGTDTQYF	TGTGCCAGCAGCTTGGACAGGGGAACAGATACGCAGTATTTT
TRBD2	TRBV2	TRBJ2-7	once	CASSSSGTSYEQYF	TGTGCCAGCAGCTCTAGCGGGACCTCCTACGAGCAGTACTTC
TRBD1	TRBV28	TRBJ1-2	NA	CASSSGQGSLYGYTF	TGTGCCAGCAGTTCCGGACAGGGGTCACTCTATGGCTACACCTTC
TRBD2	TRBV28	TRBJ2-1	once	CASSHPREGNEQFF	TGTGCCAGCAGTCACCCCAGGGAGGGGAATGAGCAGTTCTTC
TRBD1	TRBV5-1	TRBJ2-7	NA	CASSLGLGTGRTMSSYEQYF	TGCGCCAGCAGCTTAGGCCTCGGGACAGGTCGAACTATGAGCTCCTACGAGCAGTACTTC
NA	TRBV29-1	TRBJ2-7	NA	CSVEQAVTYEQYF	TGCAGCGTTGAACAAGCGGTGACCTACGAGCAGTACTTC
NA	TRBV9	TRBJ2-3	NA	CASSRGSSADTQYF	TGTGCCAGCAGCAGGGGTTCAAGCGCAGATACGCAGTATTTT
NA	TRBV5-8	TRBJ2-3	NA	CASSNGRGSTDTQYF	TGTGCCAGCAGCAATGGTAGAGGCTCCACAGATACGCAGTATTTT
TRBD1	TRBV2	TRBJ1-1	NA	CASSGKQGGRTEAFF	TGTGCCAGCAGTGGTAAACAGGGGGGAAGGACTGAAGCTTTCTTT
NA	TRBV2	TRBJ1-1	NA	CASHSLGTFEAFF	TGTGCCAGCCACAGTCTGGGCACATTTGAAGCTTTCTTT
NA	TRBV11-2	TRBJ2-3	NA	CASSHSPGDTQYF	TGTGCCAGCAGCCATTCACCCGGTGATACGCAGTATTTT
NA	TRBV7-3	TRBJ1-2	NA	CASSPGGSDAYGYTF	TGTGCCAGCAGCCCGGGAGGGTCTGATGCCTATGGCTACACCTTC
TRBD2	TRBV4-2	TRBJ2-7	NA	CASSQELAGSYEQYF	TGTGCCAGCAGCCAAGAACTAGCGGGGTCCTACGAGCAGTACTTC
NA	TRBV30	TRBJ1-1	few	CAWWEGGEAFF	TGTGCCTGGTGGGAAGGGGGTGAAGCTTTCTTT